The 18 T cell receptor beta chains below all came from one sample that was sequenced in a study of T cell changes during pregnancy in multiple sclerosis. The repertoire was sequenced with immunoSEQ multiplex PCR; TCRdb's copy has only in-frame clones and lacks some. Counted here are 73,000 or so clones, 75% to 95% occurring once; the ten biggest clones make up 0.7% to 0.95%. The sequencing here drew on peripheral blood, taken in the second trimester of pregnancy. The receptors stem from a female donor with multiple sclerosis, enrolled in a pregnancy study.

This chain uses TRBV9 with TRBJ1-4; 8 nucleotides match TRBD1. With V trimmed by 3 bases and J by 8 bases, 12 bases remained unmatched. Per the germline V gene, CDR1 is SGDLS and CDR2 is YYNGEE. This CDR3 is built from 16 residues. The CDR3 loop reads CASSGGLGQGGEKLFF. The CDR3 DNA reads as TGTGCCAGCAGCGGGGGTCTCGGACAGGGAGGAGAAAAACTGTTTTTT.

This clone turned up a few times. This sequence joins TRBV19 and TRBJ2-2, with D tentatively TRBD1 (5 bases). Looked up from germline, CDR1 is LNHDA and CDR2 is SQIVND (reference sequence). The CDR3 runs to 16 residues. V dropped 5 bases and J dropped 4 bases, with 17 bases sitting between them. The CDR3: CASSVTVGRGTGELFF. In DNA, the CDR3 is TGTGCCAGTAGTGTGACAGTCGGGCGAGGCACCGGGGAGCTGTTTTTT.

This rearrangement joins TRBV19 to TRBJ1-1; maybe TRBD1 (5 bases). The V gene lost 5 bases and the J gene lost 10 bases, with 26 bases spanning the gap. The CDR3 is 16 residues long. CDR1 and CDR2 from the germline V gene are LNHDA and SQIVND (reference sequence). The CDR3 reads CASSLPSDTNGLVAFF. CDR3 coding DNA: TGTGCCAGTAGTCTGCCCTCGGACACAAACGGTTTAGTAGCTTTCTTT.

This clone was seen a handful of times. The CDR3 nucleotides read TGTGCCAGCAGACGCGAACGGTTGAACACTGAAGCTTTCTTT. Encoded protein: CASRRERLNTEAFF. This sequence joins TRBV6-6 and TRBJ1-1; unclear D gene. Germline V gene sequence: CDR1 MNHNY, CDR2 SVGAGI (reference sequence). Trimming left V 6 bases short and J 0 bases short, with 11 bases between. This CDR3 region has 14 residues.

The rearrangement links TRBV30 to TRBJ1-2; D possibly corresponds to TRBD1 (6 bases). Germline V gives CDR1 GTSNPN, CDR2 SVGIG (reference sequence). V was shortened by 0 bases and J by 6 bases, with 8 bases between the two germline ends. The CDR3 sequence is 12 residues long. The CDR3 here is CAWSVQGDGYTF. The CDR3 DNA sequence: TGTGCCTGGAGTGTACAGGGTGATGGCTACACCTTC. The entire variable domain, with the rest obtained from reference TRBV30 and TRBJ1-2, is as follows: SQTIHQWPATLVQPVGSPLSLECTVEGTSNPNLYWYRQAAGRGLQLLFYSVGIGQISSEVPQNLSASRPQDRQFILSSKKLLLSDSGFYLCAWSVQGDGYTFGSGTRLTVV.

The chain uses TRBV19 and TRBJ1-5; possibly TRBD1 for D (5 bases). V lost 4 bases and J 6 bases, leaving 19 bases between the germline ends. Germline-derived CDR1 and CDR2 are LNHDA and SQIVND (reference sequence). This CDR3 has 16 amino acids. CDR3 sequence: CASSTLAGRRGQPQHF. The CDR3 DNA is TGTGCCAGTAGTACGCTAGCGGGACGTCGGGGTCAGCCCCAGCATTTT.

A word on this clone: One end of the junction does not line up with germline, which may come from a read error. The V gene is TRBV27, the J gene TRBJ1-2, with D possibly being TRBD1 (5 bases). This CDR3 region has 10 residues. Germline V gives CDR1 MNHEY, CDR2 SMNVEV (reference sequence). The CDR3 DNA sequence: TGTGCCAGCAGTTTATGGGGGGGACCTTTC. Its translation is CASSLWGGPF.

The chain combines TRBV7-9 with TRBJ1-1; D unresolved. This CDR3 has 13 residues. The V gene lost 6 bases and the J gene lost 6 bases, with 14 bases spanning the gap. Per germline, CDR1 SEHNR and CDR2 FQNEAQ (reference sequence). The CDR3 sequence: CASRFDMRSEAFF. The CDR3, as DNA: TGTGCCAGCAGGTTCGATATGAGGTCTGAAGCTTTCTTT. Combining the CDR3 with reference TRBV7-9 and TRBJ1-1 gives the whole variable domain DTGVSQNPRHKITKRGQNVTFRCDPISEHNRLYWYRQTLGQGPEFLTYFQNEAQLEKSRLLSDRFSAERPKGSFSTLEIQRTEQGDSAMYLCASRFDMRSEAFFGQGTRLTVV.

The chain recombines TRBV11-2 with TRBJ2-7; 10 nucleotides agree with TRBD1. The CDR3 sequence is 17 residues long. V lost 3 bases to trimming and J lost 5 bases; unmatched junction nucleotides: 13. The germline gives CDR1 SGHAT, CDR2 FQNNGV. Here the CDR3 reads CASSFLSSGTGVNEQYF. DNA for the CDR3: TGTGCCAGCAGCTTTTTGTCCTCCGGGACAGGGGTCAACGAGCAGTACTTC.

The chain combines TRBV18 with TRBJ2-7, with TRBD1 as a possible D gene (6 bases). The CDR3 consists of 14 residues. Trimming removed 6 bases at V and 4 bases at J, with 16 bases between. CDR1 and CDR2 (germline): KGHSH, LQKENI. CDR3 bases: TGTGCCAGCTCGCCGGAAGGCCAGGGGTACGAGCAGTACTTC. It encodes CASSPEGQGYEQYF. The full variable domain, rest sourced from reference TRBV18 and TRBJ2-7, is NAGVMQNPRHLVRRRGQEARLRCSPMKGHSHVYWYRQLPEEGLKFMVYLQKENIIDESGMPKERFSAEFPKEGPSILRIQQVVRGDSAAYFCASSPEGQGYEQYFGPGTRLTVT.

V and J are TRBV7-2 and TRBJ1-1; D gene ambiguous. The germline CDR1 and CDR2 sequences are SGHTA and FQGNSA. CDR3 size: 15 residues. Trimming stripped 0 bases from V and 3 bases from J, with 11 bases between. The CDR3 sequence: CASSLAQQLYTEAFF. For the CDR3, the DNA is TGTGCCAGCAGCTTAGCCCAACAGCTATACACTGAAGCTTTCTTT.

The CDR3, as DNA: TGTGCCTGGAGTGCTGGGACAACTTATGGCTACACCTTC. Residues: CAWSAGTTYGYTF. The chain has TRBV30 and TRBJ1-2, with a tentative D call TRBD1 (6 bases). The CDR3 runs to 13 residues. Trimming removed 1 base at V and 5 bases at J, with 11 bases between. From germline, CDR1 is GTSNPN and CDR2 SVGIG (reference sequence).

This clone was picked up one time. This chain joins TRBV7-9 and TRBJ1-4; TRBD1 agrees at 8 bases. The trim removed 10 bases at V and 5 bases at J, leaving 6 bases unmatched. The germline gives CDR1 SEHNR, CDR2 FQNEAQ (reference sequence). The CDR3 has 13 amino acids. CDR3 residues: CAIQGVGNEKLFF. The CDR3 DNA is TGTGCCATACAGGGGGTAGGAAATGAAAAACTGTTTTTT.

The V and J genes are TRBV6-1 and TRBJ1-1; 10 bases are shared with TRBD1. The junction had 11 bases not matched to a gene; V was cut back by 4 bases and J by 3 bases. Germline loops: CDR1 MNHNS, CDR2 SASEGT. The CDR3 extends over 17 amino acids. The CDR3 loop is CASSVLPGQGSDTEAFF. The CDR3 bases are TGTGCCAGCAGTGTATTACCGGGACAGGGGTCTGACACTGAAGCTTTCTTT.

V is TRBV7-8 and J is TRBJ2-7; 7 nucleotides match TRBD1. The length of the CDR3 is 15 residues. Germline CDR1 is SGHVS and CDR2 is FQNEAQ. The J segment lost 0 bases and the V segment lost 5 bases, leaving 7 bases of the junction unmatched. This CDR3 is CASSPRDRISYEQYF. Written as DNA, the CDR3 is TGTGCCAGCAGCCCCCGGGACAGAATCTCCTACGAGCAGTACTTC.

This chain connects TRBV7-6 to TRBJ1-2, with no clear D. The CDR3 is made up of 14 amino acids. Between the trimmed V and J ends, which lost 4 bases and 4 bases, there was a span of 13 bases. Germline CDR1 SGHVS, CDR2 FNYEAQ. The CDR3 DNA follows: TGTGCCAGCAGCTCAATTCCAGGCCCCTATGGCTACACCTTC. Protein: CASSSIPGPYGYTF.

CDR3: CASKGTDIMNTEAFF. DNA for the CDR3: TGTGCCAGCAAAGGGACAGACATTATGAACACTGAAGCTTTCTTT. V is TRBV18 and J is TRBJ1-1, with 7 bases aligning to TRBD1. Germline CDR1 reads KGHSH; CDR2 reads LQKENI. The CDR3 contains 15 residues. Unmatched junction bases numbered 9, after V lost 8 bases and J lost 0 bases.

The rearrangement uses TRBV19 and TRBJ2-4; 7 bases align to TRBD1. The V segment lost 4 bases and the J segment 0 bases; nucleotides outside the gene matches: 6. The germline V gene has CDR1 LNHDA and CDR2 SQIVND (reference sequence). This CDR3 contains 16 residues. The CDR3 loop reads CASSKGAGLAKNIQYF. CDR3 nucleotide sequence: TGTGCCAGTAGTAAGGGGGCAGGCCTAGCCAAAAACATTCAGTACTTC.